The T cell receptor beta chain under discussion was sequenced for a study of blood T cells in healthy people across ages. Broader study findings: Observed TCR beta diversity showed a strong correlation with the percentage of naive T cells as measured by flow cytometry.

For the second PCR, which ran for 7 to 11 cycles, a sample-barcoded 5' primer and a J-beta primer mix were used. TCRdb passed the 5' RACE reads through MiXCR, listing each CDR3 protein once. The table shows 1.5 million to 2 million distinct CDR3 sequences, with 30% to 35% occurring only once. Details on this clonotype: Its antigen is not known.

The CDR3 extends over 13 amino acids. Looked up from germline, CDR1 is DFQATT and CDR2 is SNEGSKA (reference sequence). With V trimmed by 5 bases and J by 8 bases, 10 bases remained unmatched. The specimen sequenced was blood. The receptor was isolated from a woman aged 25 to 45 in good health. The J gene is TRBJ1-2, the V gene TRBV20-1, with 8 bases that match TRBD1. The DNA for the CDR3 is TGCAGTGCTCAAAACAGGGGGTTTGACGGCTACACCTTC. Translating gives CSAQNRGFDGYTF.